These T cell receptor beta chains were read from a single sample in a study of T cell responses to AZD1222 COVID-19 vaccine. The data were produced by immunoSEQ multiplex PCR, yet TCRdb's version contains in-frame clones alone and is incomplete. This table holds about 69,000 clones, approximately 87% found once. The sample was peripheral blood, taken 28 days after the second AZD1222 dose. The receptors were sampled from an adult who received the AZD1222 COVID-19 vaccine. Both conserved end residues are trimmed from each CDR3. Fields, in order: D gene, V gene, CDR3 protein. D genes are given only for firm matches.

d_gene: .
v_gene: TRBV5-1
CDR3aa: ASSQGRNTEAF

d_gene: TRBD2
v_gene: TRBV11-2
CDR3aa: ASSLGSWREDNTGELF

d_gene: .
v_gene: TRBV13
CDR3aa: ASSPQMINTEAF

d_gene: TRBD1
v_gene: TRBV6-6
CDR3aa: ASTLAQGLNTEAF

d_gene: .
v_gene: TRBV28
CDR3aa: ASSLFGGNQPQH

d_gene: .
v_gene: TRBV6-1
CDR3aa: ASSLQGRTEAF

d_gene: .
v_gene: TRBV19
CDR3aa: ASSIRGTPYEQY

d_gene: .
v_gene: TRBV27
CDR3aa: ASSLWGAPYNEQF

d_gene: .
v_gene: TRBV7-2
CDR3aa: ASSDGQSDGYT

d_gene: .
v_gene: TRBV6-5
CDR3aa: ASSSGGARSYNEQF

d_gene: TRBD2
v_gene: TRBV3-1/TRBV3-2
CDR3aa: ASSQALAGIDEQY

d_gene: .
v_gene: TRBV10-2
CDR3aa: ASSDFPSGANVLT

d_gene: .
v_gene: TRBV12-3/TRBV12-4
CDR3aa: ASSPRAGKGYT

d_gene: .
v_gene: TRBV29-1
CDR3aa: SVQDGPYEQY

d_gene: TRBD2
v_gene: TRBV28
CDR3aa: ASSLWGGSSYEQY

d_gene: TRBD1
v_gene: TRBV11-3
CDR3aa: ASSLVGDRGPHTEAF

d_gene: TRBD1
v_gene: TRBV12-5
CDR3aa: ASGLTGTGDKLF

d_gene: .
v_gene: TRBV29-1
CDR3aa: SAGGRHGYT

d_gene: .
v_gene: TRBV7-9
CDR3aa: ASSPRGRGPMSSYEQY

d_gene: TRBD1
v_gene: TRBV4-1
CDR3aa: ASSQGVLGQGGEQY

d_gene: .
v_gene: TRBV11-2
CDR3aa: ASSLGSIGNYGYT

d_gene: .
v_gene: TRBV6-5
CDR3aa: ASSFVGSRYLEQY

d_gene: .
v_gene: TRBV30
CDR3aa: AWSFSYEQY

d_gene: .
v_gene: TRBV28
CDR3aa: ASSLTGTRETQY

d_gene: .
v_gene: TRBV2
CDR3aa: ASSDPSTDTQY

d_gene: TRBD1
v_gene: TRBV5-4
CDR3aa: ASSRGDRVHEQY

d_gene: .
v_gene: TRBV9
CDR3aa: ASSVGGDPRTQPQH

d_gene: TRBD1
v_gene: TRBV18
CDR3aa: ASSPTDRARRNTIY

d_gene: .
v_gene: TRBV20-1
CDR3aa: SAKPTREQY

d_gene: TRBD1
v_gene: TRBV6-5
CDR3aa: ASSLQGGNDGYT

d_gene: TRBD2
v_gene: TRBV2
CDR3aa: ASRAPLGGRAISYNEQF

d_gene: .
v_gene: TRBV19
CDR3aa: ASSIVGQGRETQY

d_gene: .
v_gene: TRBV6-5
CDR3aa: ASSFWETEAF

d_gene: TRBD2
v_gene: TRBV10-2
CDR3aa: ASSEAGVNNEQF

d_gene: .
v_gene: TRBV11-2
CDR3aa: ASSPIGGNTIY

d_gene: .
v_gene: TRBV11-3
CDR3aa: ASSLVGTNSPLH

d_gene: .
v_gene: TRBV27
CDR3aa: ASSLWAASGRRDGYT

d_gene: TRBD2
v_gene: TRBV7-9
CDR3aa: ASSFGLAGVELF

d_gene: .
v_gene: TRBV18
CDR3aa: ASSPMTGELF

d_gene: .
v_gene: TRBV11-2
CDR3aa: ASSPWGRTETQY

d_gene: .
v_gene: TRBV29-1
CDR3aa: SVPDRIYADTQY

d_gene: .
v_gene: TRBV5-4
CDR3aa: ASSLQETQY

d_gene: TRBD2
v_gene: TRBV9
CDR3aa: ASSVWSGGATDTQY

d_gene: .
v_gene: TRBV14
CDR3aa: ASSQDGGRGTYEQY

d_gene: .
v_gene: TRBV10-2
CDR3aa: ASRNPGVAGEQF

d_gene: .
v_gene: TRBV6-5
CDR3aa: ASLSGAMTQY

d_gene: TRBD2
v_gene: TRBV11-2
CDR3aa: ASRSPRTSGLKSSYEQY

d_gene: .
v_gene: TRBV10-2
CDR3aa: ASSSLIGTQNTEAF

d_gene: TRBD2
v_gene: TRBV12-3/TRBV12-4
CDR3aa: ASSLAAYNEQF

d_gene: .
v_gene: TRBV7-2
CDR3aa: ASSWTNEQF

d_gene: .
v_gene: TRBV6-1
CDR3aa: ASSEATGHTQY

d_gene: .
v_gene: TRBV24-1
CDR3aa: ATSDLWAGPRDTGELF

d_gene: TRBD1
v_gene: TRBV2
CDR3aa: ASSLGQGVYGYT

d_gene: TRBD2
v_gene: TRBV19
CDR3aa: ASSTIAGGYY

d_gene: .
v_gene: TRBV7-9
CDR3aa: ASSHPLRNSYEQY